Below are 5 T cell receptor beta chains sequenced from a single sample in a study of T cell changes during pregnancy in multiple sclerosis. The assay was immunoSEQ multiplex PCR, and TCRdb's table has in-frame clones only and misses some. The table lists 51,000 or so clones, 93% of them singletons, with around 1.9% in the top ten. The material was peripheral blood, obtained in the second trimester of pregnancy. Receptors originate from a female donor with multiple sclerosis, enrolled in a pregnancy study.

The chain uses TRBV11-1 and TRBJ2-3, with TRBD2 matching over 14 bases. With 5 bases clipped from V and 3 bases from J, the junction kept 7 bases outside the gene matches. Germline CDR1 is SGHAT and CDR2 is FQDESV (reference sequence). This CDR3 has 17 amino acids. The CDR3 protein is CASSLDGLAGGTDTQYF. CDR3 nucleotides: TGTGCCAGCAGCCTAGATGGACTAGCGGGAGGAACAGATACGCAGTATTTT.

The chain joins TRBV13 to TRBJ1-1, with D possibly being TRBD1 (6 bases). Germline V CDR1 and CDR2: PRHDT, FYEKMQ (reference sequence). CDR3 size: 13 residues. V was clipped by 5 bases and J by 5 bases, with 12 bases between them. CDR3 in DNA: TGTGCCAGCAGCCAACAGGGCTTGACTGAAGCTTTCTTT. Its translation: CASSQQGLTEAFF.

The chain couples TRBV5-6 to TRBJ2-7, with 7 bases matching TRBD2. Per germline, CDR1 SGHDT and CDR2 YYEEEE. The CDR3 totals 15 residues. The junction had 10 bases not matched to a gene; V was cut back by 4 bases and J by 3 bases. Here the CDR3 DNA reads TGTGCCAGCAGCACTTCCCAACTAGCGAACTACGAGCAGTACTTC. Protein product: CASSTSQLANYEQYF.

The chain joins TRBV4-2 to TRBJ1-4; 8 bases fit TRBD1. V trimming: 4 bases; J trimming: 7 bases; junction bases outside the gene matches: 17. The CDR3 consists of 18 residues. The germline gives CDR1 LGHNA, CDR2 YNFKEQ. Here the CDR3 DNA reads TGTGCCAGCAGCCCCCGGGAGGTATTCAGGGACAGGAGTGAAAAACTGTTTTTT. Translation: CASSPREVFRDRSEKLFF.

V usage is TRBV11-3 and J usage is TRBJ2-7, with 8 bases lining up with TRBD2. This CDR3 spans 13 amino acids. CDR1 is SGHNT, CDR2 YENEEA, per germline. V was pared by 4 bases and J by 4 bases, with 3 bases of the junction left unmatched. CDR3 sequence (DNA): TGTGCCAGCAGCTCACTAGCGGAATACGAGCAGTACTTC. Translated: CASSSLAEYEQYF.